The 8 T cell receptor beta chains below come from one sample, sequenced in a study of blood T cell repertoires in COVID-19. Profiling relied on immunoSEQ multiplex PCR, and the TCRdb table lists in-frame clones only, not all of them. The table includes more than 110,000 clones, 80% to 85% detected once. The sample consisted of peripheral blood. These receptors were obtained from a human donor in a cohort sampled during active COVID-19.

This CDR3 is CASPLGVSMVLATNEKLFF. The CDR3, as DNA: TGCGCCAGCCCCCTAGGGGTCAGTATGGTGTTGGCAACTAATGAAAAACTGTTTTTT. The chain links TRBV5-1 to TRBJ1-4; perhaps TRBD1 as D (5 bases). The CDR3 covers 19 residues. Trimming left V 7 bases short and J 0 bases short, with 25 bases between. Germline values: CDR1 SGHRS, CDR2 YFSETQ.

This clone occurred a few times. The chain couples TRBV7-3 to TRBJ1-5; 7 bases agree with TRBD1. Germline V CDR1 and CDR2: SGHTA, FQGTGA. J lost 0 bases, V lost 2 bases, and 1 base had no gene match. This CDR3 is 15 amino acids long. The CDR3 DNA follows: TGTGCCAGCAGCTTAGACAGGGCTAGCAATCAGCCCCAGCATTTT. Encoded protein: CASSLDRASNQPQHF.

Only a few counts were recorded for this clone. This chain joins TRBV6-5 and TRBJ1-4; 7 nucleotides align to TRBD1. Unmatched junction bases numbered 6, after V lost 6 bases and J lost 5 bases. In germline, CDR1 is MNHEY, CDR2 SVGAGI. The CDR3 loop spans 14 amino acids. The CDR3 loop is CASRTGQANEKLFF. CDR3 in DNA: TGTGCCAGCAGAACCGGACAGGCGAATGAAAAACTGTTTTTT.

The CDR3 region is CATSRDRGRGLRHTDTQYF. The CDR3 region has the DNA TGTGCCACCAGCAGAGATCGGGGCAGGGGGCTTCGACACACAGATACGCAGTATTTT. The rearrangement links TRBV15 to TRBJ2-3; 8 nucleotides agree with TRBD1. The CDR3 has 19 residues. Germline CDR1 is LNHNV and CDR2 is YYDKDF (reference sequence). Germline trimming cut 0 bases from V and 2 bases from J; bases unmatched to any gene: 13.

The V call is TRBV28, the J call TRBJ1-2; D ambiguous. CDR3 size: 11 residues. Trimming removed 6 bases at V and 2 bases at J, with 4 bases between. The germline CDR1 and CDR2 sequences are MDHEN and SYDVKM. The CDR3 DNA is TGTGCCAGCAGCACAAACTATGGCTACACCTTC. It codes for CASSTNYGYTF.

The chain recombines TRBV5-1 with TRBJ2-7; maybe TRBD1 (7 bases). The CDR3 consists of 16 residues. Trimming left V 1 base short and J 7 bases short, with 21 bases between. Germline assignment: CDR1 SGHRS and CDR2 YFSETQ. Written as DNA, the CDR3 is TGCGCCAGCAGCTTGTCTGGGACAGCTGGTGGGAGGGAGCAGTACTTC. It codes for CASSLSGTAGGREQYF.

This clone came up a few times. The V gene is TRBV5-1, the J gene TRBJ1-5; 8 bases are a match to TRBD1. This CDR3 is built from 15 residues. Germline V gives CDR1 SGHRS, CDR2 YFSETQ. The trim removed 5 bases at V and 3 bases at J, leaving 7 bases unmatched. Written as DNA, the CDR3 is TGCGCCAGCAGTGAAACAGGGGGATCCAATCAGCCCCAGCATTTT. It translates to CASSETGGSNQPQHF.

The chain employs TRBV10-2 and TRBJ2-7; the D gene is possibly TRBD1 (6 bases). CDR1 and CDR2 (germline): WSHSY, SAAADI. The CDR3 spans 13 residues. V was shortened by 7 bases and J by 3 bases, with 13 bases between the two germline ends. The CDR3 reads CASKVGHRYEQYF. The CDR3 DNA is TGCGCCAGCAAGGTGGGACACCGCTACGAGCAGTACTTC.